This T cell receptor beta chain derives from a study of response to subunit inactivated influenza vaccine. This clonotype was counted at least ten times. Using its own MiXCR run on the RT-PCR reads, TCRdb lists one record per CDR3 protein. The sample yields roughly 650,000 distinct CDR3 sequences, around 15% seen once. Germline V gene lookup returns CDR1 DFQATT and CDR2 SNEGSKA (reference sequence). This CDR3 region has 14 residues. V was cut by 0 bases and J by 6 bases, with 12 bases left in between. The clonotype originates from a middle-aged man who received an inactivated influenza vaccine. Specimen: PBMCs from blood, collected about 14 days before vaccination. J is TRBJ2-1 and V is TRBV20-1, with unresolved D. CDR3 sequence (DNA): TGCAGTGCTAGAGATATCGAGCCTACCAATGAGCAGTTCTTC. It yields the protein CSARDIEPTNEQFF.